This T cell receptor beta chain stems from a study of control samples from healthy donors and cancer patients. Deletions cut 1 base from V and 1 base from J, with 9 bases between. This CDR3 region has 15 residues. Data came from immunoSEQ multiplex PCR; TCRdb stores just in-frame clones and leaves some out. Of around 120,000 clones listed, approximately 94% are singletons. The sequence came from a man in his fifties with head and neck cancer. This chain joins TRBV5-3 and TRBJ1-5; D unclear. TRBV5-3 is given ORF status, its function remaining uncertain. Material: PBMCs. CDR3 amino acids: CARSLSKGSNQPQHF. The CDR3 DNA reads TGTGCCAGAAGCTTGTCGAAAGGGAGCAATCAGCCCCAGCATTTT.